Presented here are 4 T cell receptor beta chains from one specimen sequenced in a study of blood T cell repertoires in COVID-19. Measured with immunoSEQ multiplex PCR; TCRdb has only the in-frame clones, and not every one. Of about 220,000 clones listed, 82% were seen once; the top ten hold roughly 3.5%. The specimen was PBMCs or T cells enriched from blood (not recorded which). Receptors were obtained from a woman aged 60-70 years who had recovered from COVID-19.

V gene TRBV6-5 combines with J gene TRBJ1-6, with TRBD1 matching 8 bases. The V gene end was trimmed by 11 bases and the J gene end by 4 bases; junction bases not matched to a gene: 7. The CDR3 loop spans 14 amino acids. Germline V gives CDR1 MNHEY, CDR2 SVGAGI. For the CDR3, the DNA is TGTGCCGCCGGGACAGGAGCATATAATTCACCCCTCCACTTT. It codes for CAAGTGAYNSPLHF.

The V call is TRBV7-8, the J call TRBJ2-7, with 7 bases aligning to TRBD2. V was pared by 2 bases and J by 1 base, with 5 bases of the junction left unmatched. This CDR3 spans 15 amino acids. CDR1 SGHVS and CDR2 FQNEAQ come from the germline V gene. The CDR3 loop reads CASSLRGSGSYEQYF. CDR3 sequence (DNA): TGTGCCAGCAGCTTACGCGGGAGTGGGTCCTACGAGCAGTACTTC.

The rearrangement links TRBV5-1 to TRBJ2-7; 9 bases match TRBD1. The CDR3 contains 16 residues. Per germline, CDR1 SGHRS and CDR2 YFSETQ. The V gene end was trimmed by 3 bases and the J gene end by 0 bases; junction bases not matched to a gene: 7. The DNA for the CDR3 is TGCGCCAGCAGCTCAATGGGACAGGGAGCCTCCTACGAGCAGTACTTC. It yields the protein CASSSMGQGASYEQYF.

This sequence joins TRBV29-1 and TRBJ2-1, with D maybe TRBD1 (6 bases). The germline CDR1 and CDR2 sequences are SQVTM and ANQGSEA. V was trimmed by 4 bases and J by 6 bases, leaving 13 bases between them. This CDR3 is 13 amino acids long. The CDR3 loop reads CSVGQVPGNEQFF. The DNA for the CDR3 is TGCAGCGTTGGACAGGTCCCAGGCAATGAGCAGTTCTTC.